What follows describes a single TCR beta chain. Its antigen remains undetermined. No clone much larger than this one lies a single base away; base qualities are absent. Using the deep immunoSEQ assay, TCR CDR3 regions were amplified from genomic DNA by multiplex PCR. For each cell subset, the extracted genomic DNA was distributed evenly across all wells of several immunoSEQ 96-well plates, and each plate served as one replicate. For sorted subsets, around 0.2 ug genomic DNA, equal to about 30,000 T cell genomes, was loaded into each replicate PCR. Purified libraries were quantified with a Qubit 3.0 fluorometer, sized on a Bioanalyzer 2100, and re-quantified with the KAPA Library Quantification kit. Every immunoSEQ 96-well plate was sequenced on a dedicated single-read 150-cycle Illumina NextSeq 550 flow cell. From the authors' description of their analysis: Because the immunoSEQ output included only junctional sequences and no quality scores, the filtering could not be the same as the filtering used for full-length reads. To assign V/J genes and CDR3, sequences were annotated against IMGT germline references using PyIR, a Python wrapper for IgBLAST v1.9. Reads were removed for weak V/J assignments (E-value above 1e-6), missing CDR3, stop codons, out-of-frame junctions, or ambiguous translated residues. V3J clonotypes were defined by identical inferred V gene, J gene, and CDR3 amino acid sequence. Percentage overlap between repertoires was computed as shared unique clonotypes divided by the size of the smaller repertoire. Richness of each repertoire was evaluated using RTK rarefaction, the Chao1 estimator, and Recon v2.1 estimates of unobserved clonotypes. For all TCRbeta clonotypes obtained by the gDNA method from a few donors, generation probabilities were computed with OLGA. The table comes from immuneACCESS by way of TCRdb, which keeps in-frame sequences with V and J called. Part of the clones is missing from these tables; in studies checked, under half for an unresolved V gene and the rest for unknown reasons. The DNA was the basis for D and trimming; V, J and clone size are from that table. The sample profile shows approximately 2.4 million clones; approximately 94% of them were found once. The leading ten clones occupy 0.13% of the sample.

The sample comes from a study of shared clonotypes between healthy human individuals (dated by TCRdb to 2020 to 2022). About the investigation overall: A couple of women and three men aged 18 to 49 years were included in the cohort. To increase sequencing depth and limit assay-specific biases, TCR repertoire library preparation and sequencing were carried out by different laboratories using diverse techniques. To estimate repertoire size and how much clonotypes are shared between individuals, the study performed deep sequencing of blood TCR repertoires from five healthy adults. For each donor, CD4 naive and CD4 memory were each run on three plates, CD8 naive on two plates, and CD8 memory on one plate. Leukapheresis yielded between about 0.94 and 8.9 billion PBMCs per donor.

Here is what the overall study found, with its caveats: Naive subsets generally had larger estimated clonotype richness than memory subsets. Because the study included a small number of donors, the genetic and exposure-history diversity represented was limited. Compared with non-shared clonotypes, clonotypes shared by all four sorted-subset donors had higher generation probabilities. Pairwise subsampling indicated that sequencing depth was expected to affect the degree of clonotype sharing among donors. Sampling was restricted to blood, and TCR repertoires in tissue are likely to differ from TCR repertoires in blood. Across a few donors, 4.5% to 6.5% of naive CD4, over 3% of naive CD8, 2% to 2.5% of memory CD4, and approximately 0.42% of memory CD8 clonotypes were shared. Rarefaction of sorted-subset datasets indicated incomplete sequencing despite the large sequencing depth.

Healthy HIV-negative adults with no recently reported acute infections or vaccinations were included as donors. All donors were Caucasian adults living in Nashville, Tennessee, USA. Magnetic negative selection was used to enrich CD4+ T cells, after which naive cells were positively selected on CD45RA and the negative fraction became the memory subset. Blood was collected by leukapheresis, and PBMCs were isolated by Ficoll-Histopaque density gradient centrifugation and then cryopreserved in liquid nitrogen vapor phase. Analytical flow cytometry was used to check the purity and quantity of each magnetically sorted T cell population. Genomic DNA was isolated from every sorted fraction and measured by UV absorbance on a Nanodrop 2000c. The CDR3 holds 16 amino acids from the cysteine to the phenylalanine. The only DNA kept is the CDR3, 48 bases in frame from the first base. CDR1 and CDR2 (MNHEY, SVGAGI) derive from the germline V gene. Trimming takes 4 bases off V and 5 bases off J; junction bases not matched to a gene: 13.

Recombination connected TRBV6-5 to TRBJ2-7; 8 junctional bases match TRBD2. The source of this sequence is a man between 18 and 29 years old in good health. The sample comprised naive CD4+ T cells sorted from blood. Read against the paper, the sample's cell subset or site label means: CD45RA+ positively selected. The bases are TGTGCCAGCAGTTTATTTCGGGGGGGCGTTCCCAACGAGCAGTACTTC. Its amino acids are CASSLFRGGVPNEQYF.